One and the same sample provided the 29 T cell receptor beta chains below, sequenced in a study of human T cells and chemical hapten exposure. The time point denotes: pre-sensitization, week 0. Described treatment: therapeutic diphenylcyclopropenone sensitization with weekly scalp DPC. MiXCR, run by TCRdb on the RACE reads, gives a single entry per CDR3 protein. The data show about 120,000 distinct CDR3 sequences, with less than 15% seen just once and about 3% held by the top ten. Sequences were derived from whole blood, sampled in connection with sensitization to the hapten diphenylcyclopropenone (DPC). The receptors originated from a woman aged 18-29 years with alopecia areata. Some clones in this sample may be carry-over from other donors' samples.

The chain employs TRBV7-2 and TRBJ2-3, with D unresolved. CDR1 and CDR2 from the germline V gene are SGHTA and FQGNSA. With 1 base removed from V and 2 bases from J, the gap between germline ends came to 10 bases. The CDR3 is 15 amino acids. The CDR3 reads CASSLERAHTDTQYF. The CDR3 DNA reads TGTGCCAGCAGCTTAGAACGGGCTCACACAGATACGCAGTATTTT.

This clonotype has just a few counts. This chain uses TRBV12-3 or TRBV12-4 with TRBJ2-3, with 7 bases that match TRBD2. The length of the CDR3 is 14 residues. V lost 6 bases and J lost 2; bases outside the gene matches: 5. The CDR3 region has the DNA TGTGCCAGCAGCTCCGGGACTATCACAGATACGCAGTATTTT. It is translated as CASSSGTITDTQYF.

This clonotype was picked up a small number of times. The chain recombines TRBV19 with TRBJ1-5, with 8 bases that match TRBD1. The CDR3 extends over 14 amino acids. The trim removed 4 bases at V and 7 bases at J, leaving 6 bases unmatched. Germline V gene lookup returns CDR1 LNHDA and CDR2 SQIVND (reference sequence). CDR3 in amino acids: CASSREQGGQPQHF. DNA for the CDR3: TGTGCCAGTAGTAGAGAACAGGGGGGACAGCCCCAGCATTTT.

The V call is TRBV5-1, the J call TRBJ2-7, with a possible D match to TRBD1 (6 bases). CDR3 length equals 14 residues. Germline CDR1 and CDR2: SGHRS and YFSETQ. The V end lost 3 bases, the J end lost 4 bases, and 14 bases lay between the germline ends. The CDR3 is CASSSTGTPYEQYF. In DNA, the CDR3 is TGCGCCAGCAGCTCGACCGGGACACCATACGAGCAGTACTTC.

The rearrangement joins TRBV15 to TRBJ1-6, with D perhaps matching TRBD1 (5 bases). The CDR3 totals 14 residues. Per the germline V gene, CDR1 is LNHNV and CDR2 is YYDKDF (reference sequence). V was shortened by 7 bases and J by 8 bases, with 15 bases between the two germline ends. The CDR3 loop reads CATTRDVIDSPLHF. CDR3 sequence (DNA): TGTGCCACCACCAGGGACGTAATAGATTCACCCCTCCACTTT.

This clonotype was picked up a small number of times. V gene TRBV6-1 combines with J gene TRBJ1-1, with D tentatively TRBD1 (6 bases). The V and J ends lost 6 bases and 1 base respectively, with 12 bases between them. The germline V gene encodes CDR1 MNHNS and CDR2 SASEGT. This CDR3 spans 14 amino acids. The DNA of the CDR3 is TGTGCCAGCAGCGTAGGACAGCCGAACACTGAAGCTTTCTTT. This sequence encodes CASSVGQPNTEAFF.

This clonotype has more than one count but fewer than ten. The CDR3, as DNA: TGTGCCAGCAGCTCGGCGGCCCGAGAGGGCCAGTACTTC. Translating gives CASSSAAREGQYF. The chain combines TRBV11-2 with TRBJ2-5, with D possibly TRBD2 on 5 matching bases. The germline CDR1 and CDR2 sequences are SGHAT and FQNNGV. V lost 4 bases and J lost 10, with 16 bases in between. This CDR3 is 13 amino acids long.

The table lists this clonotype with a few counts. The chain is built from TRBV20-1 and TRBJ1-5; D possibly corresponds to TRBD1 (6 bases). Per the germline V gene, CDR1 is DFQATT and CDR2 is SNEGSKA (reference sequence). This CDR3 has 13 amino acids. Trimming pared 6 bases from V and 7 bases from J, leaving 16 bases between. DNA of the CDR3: TGCAGTGCGTTACAGGGAGTGGGGCAGCCCCAGCATTTT. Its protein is CSALQGVGQPQHF.

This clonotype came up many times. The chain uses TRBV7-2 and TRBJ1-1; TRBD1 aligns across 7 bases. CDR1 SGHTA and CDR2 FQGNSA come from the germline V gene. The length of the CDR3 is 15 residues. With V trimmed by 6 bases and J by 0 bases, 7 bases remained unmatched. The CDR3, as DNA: TGTGCCAGCAGAAAACAGGGGCCCATGAACACTGAAGCTTTCTTT. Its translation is CASRKQGPMNTEAFF.

The CDR3, as DNA: TGCAGTGCCTTAGGGGACAGGAGCTCACCCCTCCACTTT. It translates to CSALGDRSSPLHF. The chain uses TRBV20-1 and TRBJ1-6; TRBD1 aligns across 8 bases. Losses at the gene ends were 6 bases for V and 10 bases for J; bases not matched to a gene: 8. Germline CDR1 DFQATT, CDR2 SNEGSKA (reference sequence). The CDR3 has 13 amino acids.

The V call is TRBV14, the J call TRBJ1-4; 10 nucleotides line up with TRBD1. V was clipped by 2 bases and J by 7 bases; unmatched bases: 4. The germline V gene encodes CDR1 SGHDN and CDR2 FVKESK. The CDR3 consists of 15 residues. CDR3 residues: CASSQLRTGGEKLFF. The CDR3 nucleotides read TGTGCCAGCAGCCAACTAAGGACAGGGGGTGAAAAACTGTTTTTT.

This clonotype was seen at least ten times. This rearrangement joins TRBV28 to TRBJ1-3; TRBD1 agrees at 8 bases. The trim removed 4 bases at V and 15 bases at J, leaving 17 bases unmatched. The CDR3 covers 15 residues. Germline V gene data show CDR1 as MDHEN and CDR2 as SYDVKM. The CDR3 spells CASSSRLTRGPTPYF. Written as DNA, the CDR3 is TGTGCCAGCAGTTCGAGACTCACCAGGGGGCCCACCCCATATTTT.

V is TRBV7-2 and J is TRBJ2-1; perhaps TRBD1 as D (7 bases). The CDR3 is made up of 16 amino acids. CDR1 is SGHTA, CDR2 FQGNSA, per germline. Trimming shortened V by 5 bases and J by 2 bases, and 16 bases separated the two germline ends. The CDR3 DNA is TGTGCCAGCAGCCGACAGGGTGCGGGACCCTACAATGAGCAGTTCTTC. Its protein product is CASSRQGAGPYNEQFF.

The CDR3 reads CASSGSGLNTEAFF. The CDR3 DNA follows: TGTGCCAGCAGCGGCTCCGGATTAAACACTGAAGCTTTCTTT. This chain uses TRBV3-1 with TRBJ1-1, with D hard to call. Germline-derived CDR1 and CDR2 are LGHDT and YNNKEL (reference sequence). V was clipped by 5 bases and J by 2 bases, with 12 bases between them. The CDR3 contains 14 residues.

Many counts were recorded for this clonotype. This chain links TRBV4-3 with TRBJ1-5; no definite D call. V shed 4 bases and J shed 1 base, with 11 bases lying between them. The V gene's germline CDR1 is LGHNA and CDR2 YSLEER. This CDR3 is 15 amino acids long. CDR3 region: CASSPRRASNQPQHF. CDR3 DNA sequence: TGCGCCAGCAGCCCTCGTAGGGCCAGCAATCAGCCCCAGCATTTT.

CDR3 protein: CASSPGFGTGGTDTQYF. CDR3 DNA sequence: TGCGCCAGCAGCCCCGGATTTGGGACAGGGGGCACAGATACGCAGTATTTT. The V and J genes are TRBV4-3 and TRBJ2-3, with TRBD1 matching 10 bases. V dropped 4 bases and J dropped 1; count of bases not matched to a gene: 8. The CDR3 length is 17 residues. Germline V gives CDR1 LGHNA, CDR2 YSLEER.

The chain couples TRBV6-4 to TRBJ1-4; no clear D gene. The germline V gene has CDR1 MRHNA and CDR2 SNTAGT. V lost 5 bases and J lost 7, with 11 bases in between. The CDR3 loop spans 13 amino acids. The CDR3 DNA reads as TGTGCCAGCAGTCGGGAATTGGGTGAAAAACTGTTTTTT. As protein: CASSRELGEKLFF.

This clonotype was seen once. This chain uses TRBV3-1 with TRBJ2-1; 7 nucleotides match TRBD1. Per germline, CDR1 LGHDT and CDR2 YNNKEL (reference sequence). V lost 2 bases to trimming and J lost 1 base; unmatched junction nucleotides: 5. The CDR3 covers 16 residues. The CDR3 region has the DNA TGTGCCAGCAGCCAAAAACCGACAGGGTCCTACAATGAGCAGTTCTTC. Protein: CASSQKPTGSYNEQFF.

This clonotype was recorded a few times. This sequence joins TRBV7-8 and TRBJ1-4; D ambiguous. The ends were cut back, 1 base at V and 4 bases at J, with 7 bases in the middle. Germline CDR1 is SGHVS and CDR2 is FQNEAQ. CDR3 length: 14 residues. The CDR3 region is CASSLGGFNEKLFF. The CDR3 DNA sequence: TGTGCCAGCAGCTTAGGAGGGTTTAATGAAAAACTGTTTTTT.

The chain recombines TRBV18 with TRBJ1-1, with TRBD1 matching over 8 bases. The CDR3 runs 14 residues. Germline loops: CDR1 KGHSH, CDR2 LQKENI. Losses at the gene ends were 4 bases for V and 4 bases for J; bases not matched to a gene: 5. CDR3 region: CASSRGQGATEAFF. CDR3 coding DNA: TGTGCCAGCTCACGAGGACAGGGAGCCACTGAAGCTTTCTTT. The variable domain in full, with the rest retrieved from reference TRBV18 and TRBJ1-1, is NAGVMQNPRHLVRRRGQEARLRCSPMKGHSHVYWYRQLPEEGLKFMVYLQKENIIDESGMPKERFSAEFPKEGPSILRIQQVVRGDSAAYFCASSRGQGATEAFFGQGTRLTVV.

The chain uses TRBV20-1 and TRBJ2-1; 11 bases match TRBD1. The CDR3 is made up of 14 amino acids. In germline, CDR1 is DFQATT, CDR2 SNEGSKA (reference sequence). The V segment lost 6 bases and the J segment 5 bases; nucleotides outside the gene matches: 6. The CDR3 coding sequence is TGCAGTGCGGAGGGACAGGGGGAGAACAATGAGCAGTTCTTC. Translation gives CSAEGQGENNEQFF.

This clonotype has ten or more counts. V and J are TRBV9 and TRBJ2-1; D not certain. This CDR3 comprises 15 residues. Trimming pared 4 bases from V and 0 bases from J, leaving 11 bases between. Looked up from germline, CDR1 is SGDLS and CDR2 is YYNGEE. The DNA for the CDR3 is TGTGCCAGCAGCCCCGGGCCCTACTCCTACAATGAGCAGTTCTTC. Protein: CASSPGPYSYNEQFF.

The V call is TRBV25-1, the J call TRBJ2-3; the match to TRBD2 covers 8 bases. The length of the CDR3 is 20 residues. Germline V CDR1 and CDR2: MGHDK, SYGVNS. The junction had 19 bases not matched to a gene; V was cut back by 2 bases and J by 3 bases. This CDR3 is CASSEPVGSGGAMGTDTQYF. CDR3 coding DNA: TGTGCCAGCAGTGAACCGGTTGGGAGCGGGGGAGCGATGGGGACAGATACGCAGTATTTT.

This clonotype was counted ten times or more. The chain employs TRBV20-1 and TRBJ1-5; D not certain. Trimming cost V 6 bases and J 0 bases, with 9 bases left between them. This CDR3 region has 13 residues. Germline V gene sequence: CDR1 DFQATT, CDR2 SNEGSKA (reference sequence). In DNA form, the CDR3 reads TGCAGTGCAACCAGATTTAGCAATCAGCCCCAGCATTTT. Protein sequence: CSATRFSNQPQHF.

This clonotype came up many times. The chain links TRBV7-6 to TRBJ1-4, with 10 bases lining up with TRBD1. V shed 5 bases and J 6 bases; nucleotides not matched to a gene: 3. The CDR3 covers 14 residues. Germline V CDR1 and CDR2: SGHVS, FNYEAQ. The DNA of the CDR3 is TGTGCCAGCAGCGACAGGGGGCGCGATGAAAAACTGTTTTTT. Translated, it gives CASSDRGRDEKLFF.

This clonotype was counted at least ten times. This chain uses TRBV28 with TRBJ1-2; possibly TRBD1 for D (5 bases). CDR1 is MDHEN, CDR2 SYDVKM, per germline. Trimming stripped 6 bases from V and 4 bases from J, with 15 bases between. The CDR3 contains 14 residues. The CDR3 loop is CASSSRGGSYGYTF. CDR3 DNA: TGTGCCAGCAGCTCGCGGGGGGGTAGCTATGGCTACACCTTC.

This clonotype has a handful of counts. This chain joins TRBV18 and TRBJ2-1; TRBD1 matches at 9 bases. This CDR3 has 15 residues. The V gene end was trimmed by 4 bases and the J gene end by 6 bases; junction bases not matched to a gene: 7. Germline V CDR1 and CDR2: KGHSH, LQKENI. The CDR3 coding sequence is TGTGCCAGCTCACTCTGGGACAGGGAAATCAATGAGCAGTTCTTC. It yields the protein CASSLWDREINEQFF. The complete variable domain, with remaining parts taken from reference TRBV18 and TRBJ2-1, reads NAGVMQNPRHLVRRRGQEARLRCSPMKGHSHVYWYRQLPEEGLKFMVYLQKENIIDESGMPKERFSAEFPKEGPSILRIQQVVRGDSAAYFCASSLWDREINEQFFGPGTRLTVL.

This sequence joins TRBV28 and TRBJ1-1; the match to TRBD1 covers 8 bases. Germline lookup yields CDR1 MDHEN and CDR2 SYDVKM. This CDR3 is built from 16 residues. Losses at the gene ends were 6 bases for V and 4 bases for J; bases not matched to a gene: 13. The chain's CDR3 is CASRLRRQGMGTEAFF. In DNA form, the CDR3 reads TGTGCCAGCAGGCTTCGTAGACAGGGGATGGGCACTGAAGCTTTCTTT.

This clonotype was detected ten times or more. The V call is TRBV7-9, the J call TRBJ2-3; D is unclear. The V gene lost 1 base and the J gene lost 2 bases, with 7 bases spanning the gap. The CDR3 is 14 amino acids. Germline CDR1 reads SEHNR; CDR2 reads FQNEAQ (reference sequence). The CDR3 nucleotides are TGTGCCAGCAGCTTAGTAGGGTTCACAGATACGCAGTATTTT. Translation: CASSLVGFTDTQYF.